The 19 T cell receptor beta chains in this list originate from one sample, sequenced in a study of cytomegalovirus exposure and HLA in healthy donors (dated 2017 in TCRdb). The receptor library was made with the immunoSEQ multiplex PCR assay. The multiplex PCR relied on a mix of 60 forward primers for TCR Vbeta segments and 13 reverse primers for TCR Jbeta segments. TCRdb holds this immuneACCESS table with in-frame rearrangements only. Some clones are missing; in checked studies, unresolved V genes explain under half, and the rest has no known cause. This sample comprises roughly 150,000 clones, over 60% of them detected only once. The ten biggest clones cover approximately 2% of the sample. Material: PBMCs. Receptors originate from a man younger than 45 in good health and CMV-seronegative.

The rearrangement uses TRBV19 and TRBJ2-1; TRBD1 agrees at 7 bases. From germline, CDR1 is LNHDA and CDR2 SQIVND (reference sequence). Trimming took 3 bases from V and 7 from J; bases not matched to a gene: 9. The CDR3 runs to 15 residues. CDR3 DNA sequence: TGTGCCAGTAGTATCGGGCAGGGGGTTAGGAATGAGCAGTTCTTC. Its translation is CASSIGQGVRNEQFF. Based on the CDR3 plus reference TRBV19 and TRBJ2-1, the full variable domain is DGGITQSPKYLFRKEGQNVTLSCEQNLNHDAMYWYRQDPGQGLRLIYYSQIVNDFQKGDIAEGYSVSREKKESFPLTVTSAQKNPTAFYLCASSIGQGVRNEQFFGPGTRLTVL.

The chain joins TRBV6-4 to TRBJ1-2, with 9 bases lining up with TRBD1. Germline CDR1 and CDR2: MRHNA and SNTAGT. Trimming removed 2 bases from V and 8 bases from J; junction bases left unmatched: 6. This CDR3 is 14 amino acids long. The CDR3, as DNA: TGTGCCAGCAGTGACACAGGGGGCGGTGGCGGCTACACCTTC. It is translated as CASSDTGGGGGYTF.

The chain links TRBV6-5 to TRBJ2-1, with 8 bases aligning to TRBD2. Germline CDR1 MNHEY, CDR2 SVGAGI. The CDR3 has 11 residues. Losses at the gene ends were 7 bases for V and 8 bases for J; bases not matched to a gene: 1. The CDR3 sequence: CASTGGDEQFF. The CDR3 DNA is TGTGCCAGCACCGGGGGGGATGAGCAGTTCTTC.

The V call is TRBV28, the J call TRBJ2-1; unclear D gene. The ends were cut back, 3 bases at V and 5 bases at J, with 14 bases in the middle. The CDR3 consists of 15 residues. CDR1 MDHEN and CDR2 SYDVKM come from the germline V gene. Here the CDR3 reads CASSFVRFPNNEQFF. CDR3 nucleotides: TGTGCCAGCAGTTTCGTCCGGTTCCCGAACAATGAGCAGTTCTTC.

This chain links TRBV14 with TRBJ2-7, with a tentative D call TRBD2 (6 bases). Trimming removed 3 bases at V and 4 bases at J, with 16 bases between. The CDR3 spans 15 residues. Germline V CDR1 and CDR2: SGHDN, FVKESK. CDR3 in amino acids: CASSQGRLAWYEQYF. As DNA, the CDR3 is TGTGCCAGCAGCCAGGGGAGGCTAGCGTGGTACGAGCAGTACTTC. The full variable domain, completed using reference TRBV14 and TRBJ2-7, is EAGVTQFPSHSVIEKGQTVTLRCDPISGHDNLYWYRRVMGKEIKFLLHFVKESKQDESGMPNNRFLAERTGGTYSTLKVQPAELEDSGVYFCASSQGRLAWYEQYFGPGTRLTVT.

J is TRBJ2-3 and V is TRBV5-4; 8 bases are a match to TRBD1. The J segment lost 1 base and the V segment lost 4 bases, leaving 2 bases of the junction unmatched. Germline values: CDR1 SGHNT, CDR2 YYREEE (reference sequence). This CDR3 has 14 residues. The CDR3 DNA reads as TGTGCCAGCAGCAAGGGACAGGGCACAGATACGCAGTATTTT. This codes for CASSKGQGTDTQYF.

The chain employs TRBV4-2 and TRBJ1-4, with D possibly TRBD1 on 6 matching bases. CDR1 is LGHNA and CDR2 is YNFKEQ in the germline V gene. CDR3 size: 15 residues. V was pared by 6 bases and J by 4 bases, with 15 bases between. Here the CDR3 DNA reads TGTGCCAGCAGTCTCAATGGACAGAATAATGAAAAACTGTTTTTT. It encodes CASSLNGQNNEKLFF.

V usage is TRBV2 and J usage is TRBJ1-5; D is unclear. CDR3 length: 15 amino acids. Germline CDR1 reads SNHLY; CDR2 reads FYNNEI. The V end lost 8 bases, the J end lost 2 bases, and 16 bases lay between the germline ends. The CDR3 reads CASLREVGGNQPQHF. Here the CDR3 DNA reads TGTGCCAGCTTACGTGAAGTGGGAGGCAATCAGCCCCAGCATTTT.

This chain joins TRBV6-1 and TRBJ2-1; 11 bases line up with TRBD2. The CDR3 contains 17 residues. V dropped 2 bases and J dropped 3; count of bases not matched to a gene: 6. The germline CDR1 and CDR2 sequences are MNHNS and SASEGT. The CDR3 nucleotides read TGTGCCAGCAGTGAACATACTAGCGGGAGAGTCTACAATGAGCAGTTCTTC. Translated: CASSEHTSGRVYNEQFF.

This clone showed up just once. This rearrangement joins TRBV9 to TRBJ2-5; 13 positions match TRBD2. The length of the CDR3 is 16 residues. Germline V gives CDR1 SGDLS, CDR2 YYNGEE. V was pared by 6 bases and J by 4 bases, with 9 bases of the junction left unmatched. The CDR3 spells CASNPGLAGIRETQYF. CDR3 DNA sequence: TGTGCCAGCAATCCGGGACTAGCGGGAATCCGAGAGACCCAGTACTTC.

In its sample, this clone was seen once. The chain joins TRBV6-5 to TRBJ2-7, with no clear D. Trimming took 2 bases from V and 3 from J, leaving 11 bases between them. Germline assignment: CDR1 MNHEY and CDR2 SVGAGI. The CDR3 totals 14 residues. The CDR3 spells CASSYADRNYEQYF. The CDR3 DNA follows: TGTGCCAGCAGTTACGCCGATAGAAACTACGAGCAGTACTTC.

V and J are TRBV28 and TRBJ1-2; 10 bases match TRBD1. Germline V gene lookup returns CDR1 MDHEN and CDR2 SYDVKM. Trimming cost V 5 bases and J 7 bases; bases outside gene matches: 7. The CDR3 consists of 14 residues. The CDR3 coding sequence is TGTGCCAGCAGTCAAACGGGACAGGGGCTTGGCTACACCTTC. Its translation: CASSQTGQGLGYTF.

This sequence joins TRBV7-2 and TRBJ2-7, with TRBD2 identical over 10 bases. Germline values: CDR1 SGHTA, CDR2 FQGNSA. This CDR3 has 18 amino acids. Losses at the gene ends were 3 bases for V and 3 bases for J; bases not matched to a gene: 14. The DNA of the CDR3 is TGTGCCAGCAGCTTGGTAGCGGGAGGTTCCACGATATTCTACGAGCAGTACTTC. The encoded protein is CASSLVAGGSTIFYEQYF.

This clone was picked up one time. The chain combines TRBV6-6 with TRBJ1-1, with a possible D match to TRBD1 (6 bases). Trimming removed 7 bases at V and 11 bases at J, with 14 bases between. CDR1 and CDR2 (germline): MNHNY, SVGAGI (reference sequence). The CDR3 spans 11 residues. The CDR3 region is CASTEGGMAFF. DNA for the CDR3: TGTGCCAGCACCGAGGGGGGGATGGCTTTCTTT.

V gene TRBV18 combines with J gene TRBJ1-3; weak D call: TRBD1 (6 bases). Looked up from germline, CDR1 is KGHSH and CDR2 is LQKENI. The CDR3 covers 16 residues. V lost 3 bases and J 0 bases, leaving 12 bases between the germline ends. This chain's CDR3 is CASSPAQGGSGNTIYF. The CDR3 coding sequence is TGTGCCAGCTCACCTGCCCAAGGGGGCTCTGGAAACACCATATATTTT.

This chain links TRBV7-9 with TRBJ2-1; perhaps TRBD1 as D (6 bases). Trimming stripped 5 bases from V and 5 bases from J, with 10 bases between. This CDR3 is built from 13 residues. Germline lookup yields CDR1 SEHNR and CDR2 FQNEAQ (reference sequence). Here the CDR3 reads CASSPGADNEQFF. In DNA, the CDR3 is TGTGCCAGCAGCCCAGGGGCGGACAATGAGCAGTTCTTC.

The V gene is TRBV2, the J gene TRBJ2-6, with TRBD1 matching over 8 bases. The CDR3 sequence is 18 residues long. V shed 6 bases and J 0 bases; nucleotides not matched to a gene: 10. In germline, CDR1 is SNHLY, CDR2 FYNNEI. The CDR3 is CASRAAGGLSSGANVLTF. CDR3 nucleotide sequence: TGTGCCAGCAGGGCAGCAGGGGGCCTGAGCTCTGGGGCCAACGTCCTGACTTTC.

The V call is TRBV11-2, the J call TRBJ2-1; D is perhaps TRBD2 (5 bases). V lost 0 bases, J lost 0 bases, and 9 bases lay in between. Germline CDR1 is SGHAT and CDR2 is FQNNGV. The CDR3 runs 16 residues. The CDR3 loop is CASSLDAGPSYNEQFF. The CDR3, as DNA: TGTGCCAGCAGCTTAGACGCGGGCCCCTCCTACAATGAGCAGTTCTTC.

The rearrangement uses TRBV4-1 and TRBJ2-5, with 8 bases matching TRBD1. The ends lost 5 bases at V and 6 bases at J; junction bases unmatched: 11. Germline lookup yields CDR1 MGHRA and CDR2 YSYEKL. This CDR3 has 15 amino acids. In DNA form, the CDR3 reads TGCGCCAGCAGCTCACCGAGGACAGGGTTGAAGACCCAGTACTTC. Amino acids: CASSSPRTGLKTQYF.